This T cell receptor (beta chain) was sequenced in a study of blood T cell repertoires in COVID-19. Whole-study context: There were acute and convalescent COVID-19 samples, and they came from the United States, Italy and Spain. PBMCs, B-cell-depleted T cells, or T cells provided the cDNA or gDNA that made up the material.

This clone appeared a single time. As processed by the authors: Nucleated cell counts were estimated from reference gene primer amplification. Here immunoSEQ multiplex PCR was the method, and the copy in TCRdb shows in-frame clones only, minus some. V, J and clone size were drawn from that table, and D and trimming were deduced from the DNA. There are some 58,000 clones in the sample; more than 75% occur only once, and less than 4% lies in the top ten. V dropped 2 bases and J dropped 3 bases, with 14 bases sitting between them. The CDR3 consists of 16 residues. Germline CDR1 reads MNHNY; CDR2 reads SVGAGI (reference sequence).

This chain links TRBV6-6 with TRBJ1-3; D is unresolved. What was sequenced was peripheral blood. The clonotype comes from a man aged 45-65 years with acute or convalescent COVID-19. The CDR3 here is CASSYPTLVLGNTIYF. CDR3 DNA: TGTGCCAGCAGTTACCCTACGCTCGTCCTTGGAAACACCATATATTTT.